This T cell receptor beta chain was documented in a study of cytomegalovirus exposure and HLA in healthy donors. Germline CDR1 and CDR2: SSHAT and FNYEAQ (reference sequence). There are 13 residues in the CDR3. This clone was seen a few times. A read error may produce the germline difference seen at one junction end. Primers included in the PCR were 60 Vbeta and 13 Jbeta primers. Method: immunoSEQ multiplex PCR; TCRdb's copy keeps in-frame clones and lacks some. The sample holds approximately 150,000 clones, about three quarters seen once. The sequencing input was PBMCs. The source is a woman aged 25 to 39 in good health and CMV-seronegative. The rearrangement links TRBV7-7 to TRBJ2-1; 7 positions agree with TRBD1. In nucleotides, the CDR3 is TGTGCTAGCAGCTACACCGGGACAGAGAATCAGTTCTTC. Its translation is CASSYTGTENQFF.